This is a list of T cell receptor beta chains from one sample in a study of beta chain features in type 1 diabetes. Assay: immunoSEQ multiplex PCR; the TCRdb copy retains only in-frame clones and omits some. The profile covers 640,000 or so clones, with over 10% appearing a single time and less than 0.025% taken by the ten largest. The material sequenced was naive CD4+ T cells from blood. All receptors derive from a man aged 18 to 35 with type 1 diabetes. Each CDR3 is given with its conserved first and last residue. Fields, in order: J gene, V gene, clone size, D gene, CDR3 protein, CDR3 DNA. D genes are given only for firm matches. Only part of the rows carry a size: once, few, many, or a class if the clone is expanded.

TRBJ2-1,TRBV7-2,few,TRBD2,CASSLGSGGRNEQFF,TGTGCCAGCAGCTTAGGTAGCGGGGGGAGAAATGAGCAGTTCTTC
TRBJ2-3,TRBV6-1,NA,NA,CASSEVGETDTQYF,TGTGCCAGCAGTGAAGTAGGGGAGACAGATACGCAGTATTTT
TRBJ1-6,TRBV5-1,few,NA,CASSLSLGVDSPLHF,TGCGCCAGCAGCTTATCGTTGGGGGTGGATTCACCCCTCCACTTT
TRBJ1-2,TRBV7-9,NA,TRBD1,CASSLADRETGYTF,TGTGCCAGCAGCTTAGCTGACAGGGAGACTGGCTACACCTTC
TRBJ2-5,TRBV2,few,NA,CASNGQPVSQETQYF,TGTGCCAGCAACGGACAGCCAGTATCACAAGAGACCCAGTACTTC
TRBJ1-6,TRBV18,NA,NA,CASSLGGNSPLHF,TGTGCCAGCTCACTAGGGGGGAATTCACCCCTCCACTTT
TRBJ2-5,TRBV11-2,NA,NA,CASSWSPLGTQYF,TGTGCCAGCAGCTGGTCGCCTCTGGGGACCCAGTACTTC
TRBJ1-1,TRBV19,NA,NA,CASSRLSEAFF,TGTGCCAGTAGTAGACTATCTGAAGCTTTCTTT
TRBJ2-1,TRBV15,few,NA,CATSRDRTGAFF,TGTGCCACCAGCAGAGATAGGACGGGTGCGTTCTTC
TRBJ1-6,TRBV6-5,NA,NA,CASSYSARASPLHF,TGTGCCAGCAGTTACTCGGCCAGGGCTTCACCCCTCCACTTT
TRBJ1-1,TRBV10-3,NA,NA,CAISDRGSAEAFF,TGTGCCATCAGTGATCGGGGAAGCGCTGAAGCTTTCTTT